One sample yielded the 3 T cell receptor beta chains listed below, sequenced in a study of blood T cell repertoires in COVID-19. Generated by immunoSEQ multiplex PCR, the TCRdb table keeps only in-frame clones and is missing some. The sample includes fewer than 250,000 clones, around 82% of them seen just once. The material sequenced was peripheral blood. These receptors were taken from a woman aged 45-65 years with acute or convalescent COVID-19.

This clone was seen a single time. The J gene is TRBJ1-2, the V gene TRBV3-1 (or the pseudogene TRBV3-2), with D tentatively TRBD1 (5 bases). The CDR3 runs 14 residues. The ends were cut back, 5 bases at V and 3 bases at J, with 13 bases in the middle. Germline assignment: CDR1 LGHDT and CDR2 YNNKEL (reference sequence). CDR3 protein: CASSDRQRDYGYTF. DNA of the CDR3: TGTGCCAGCAGCGACCGACAGCGGGACTATGGCTACACCTTC.

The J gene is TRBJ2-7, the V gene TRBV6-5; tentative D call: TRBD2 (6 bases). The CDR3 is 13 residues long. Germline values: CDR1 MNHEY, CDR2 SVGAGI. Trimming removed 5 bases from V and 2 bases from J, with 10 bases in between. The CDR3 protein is CASSHSGTYEQYF. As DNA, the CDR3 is TGTGCCAGCAGTCATAGCGGAACCTACGAGCAGTACTTC.

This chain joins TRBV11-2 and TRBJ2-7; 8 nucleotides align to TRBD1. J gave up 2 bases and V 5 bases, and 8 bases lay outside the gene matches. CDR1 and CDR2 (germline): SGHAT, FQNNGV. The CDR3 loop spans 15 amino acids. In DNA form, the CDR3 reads TGTGCCAGCAGCCCCTCAGGGGGCGAAACCTACGAGCAGTACTTC. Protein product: CASSPSGGETYEQYF.